The subject of this entry is one T cell receptor (beta chain). The antigen is unknown. The PCR used 60 Vbeta and 13 Jbeta primers. Profiled with immunoSEQ multiplex PCR; TCRdb holds only in-frame clones, not every one. The sample has 140,000 to 150,000 clones, 70% seen once. This record comes from a study of cytomegalovirus exposure and HLA in healthy donors. General study findings and limits: In an earlier analysis, about 87% or about 30%: the productive usage of most TCR beta V segments. TCR beta V- and J-gene trimming was later associated with a missense DCLRE1C variant. CMV serostatus was the sole immune exposure information available.

The V gene lost 3 bases and the J gene lost 0 bases, with 3 bases spanning the gap. This CDR3 region has 12 residues. Germline V gives CDR1 SGHRS, CDR2 YFSETQ. The chain couples TRBV5-1 to TRBJ2-5; D remains unclear. This receptor was taken from a woman aged 60-75 years in good health and CMV-seropositive. The sequenced sample consisted of PBMCs. This chain's CDR3 is CASSSNQETQYF. CDR3 coding DNA: TGCGCCAGCAGCTCAAACCAAGAGACCCAGTACTTC.